One and the same sample provided the 32 T cell receptor beta chains below, sequenced in a study of CXCR3-negative and CXCR3-positive naive CD8 T cells (dated by TCRdb to between 2019 and 2020). Reads for this sample came from a NextSeq 550. The Human TCR Profiling Kit (MiLaboratory) was used to make UMI-labeled 5' RACE TRB cDNA libraries. Based on TCRdb reprocessing of the reads, there is one entry per CDR3 protein sequence, and DNA is missing. The sample's own table lists roughly 29,000 distinct CDR3 sequences. The ten biggest clones cover 10% to 13% of the sample. The sample taken for sequencing was memory CD8+ T cells from blood. Explained via the paper, the cell subset or site label denotes: conventional CD8+ memory T cells (TMEM), sorted as controls. These receptors all stem from a human donor in good health. Some clones in this sample may be carry-over from other donors' samples.

The gene calls are TRBV30 and TRBJ1-5; the TRBD1 assignment by TCRdb is unverifiable without DNA. CDR3 length: 16 residues. Germline loops: CDR1 GTSNPN, CDR2 SVGIG (reference sequence). The chain's CDR3 is CAWSVSSPQLNQPQHF.

Frequency places this clonotype as medium-sized. This chain joins TRBV5-1 and TRBJ2-1; TCRdb returns TRBD2, unconfirmable since there is no DNA. Looked up from germline, CDR1 is SGHRS and CDR2 is YFSETQ. CDR3 length equals 14 residues. The CDR3 spells CASSFAGDRNEQFF.

V gene TRBV29-1 combines with J gene TRBJ2-1. Germline V lookup: CDR1 SQVTM, CDR2 ANQGSEA. This CDR3 region has 13 residues. The CDR3 protein is CSVDPGWGNEQFF.

This chain joins TRBV16 and TRBJ1-5; TCRdb's D call of TRBD1 is untestable without DNA. This CDR3 has 14 amino acids. Germline lookup yields CDR1 KGHSY and CDR2 FQNENV. The chain's CDR3 is CASSQGTANQPQHF.

The rearrangement links TRBV28 to TRBJ1-5; the TCRdb call, TRBD1, lacks DNA for checking. This CDR3 region has 17 residues. The germline CDR1 and CDR2 sequences are MDHEN and SYDVKM. CDR3 sequence: CASSPGDRAGGYQPQHF. Full variable domain (remainder filled in from reference TRBV28 and TRBJ1-5): DVKVTQSSRYLVKRTGEKVFLECVQDMDHENMFWYRQDPGLGLRLIYFSYDVKMKEKGDIPEGYSVSREKKERFSLILESASTNQTSMYLCASSPGDRAGGYQPQHFGDGTRLSIL.

The chain employs TRBV29-1 and TRBJ2-2. The V gene's germline CDR1 is SQVTM and CDR2 ANQGSEA. This CDR3 contains 12 residues. This CDR3 reads CSVGSNTGELFF.

The chain combines TRBV7-6 with TRBJ2-1; as DNA is missing, the TRBD2 call by TCRdb cannot be tested. CDR3 length: 16 residues. From germline, CDR1 is SGHVS and CDR2 FNYEAQ. The CDR3 here is CASSFRLAGVNNERFF. Full variable domain (outside the CDR3, taken from reference TRBV7-6 and TRBJ2-1): GAGVSQSPRYKVTKRGQDVALRCDPISGHVSLYWYRQALGQGPEFLTYFNYEAQQDKSGLPNDRFSAERPEGSISTLTIQRTEQRDSAMYRCASSFRLAGVNNERFFGPGTRLTVL.

The chain uses TRBV18 and TRBJ2-3. The germline V gene encodes CDR1 KGHSH and CDR2 LQKENI. The CDR3 loop spans 13 amino acids. The chain's CDR3 is CASSSQRTDTQYF.

The chain uses TRBV28 and TRBJ1-1; the D call from TCRdb, TRBD1, cannot be confirmed without DNA. Germline V lookup: CDR1 MDHEN, CDR2 SYDVKM. CDR3 length: 13 amino acids. The CDR3 sequence: CASRDRGNTEAFF.

The CDR3 spells CASSERLTGTEYNEQFF. V is TRBV25-1 and J is TRBJ2-1; TCRdb picks TRBD1, but there is no DNA to check that call. The CDR3 consists of 17 residues. Germline V gene lookup returns CDR1 MGHDK and CDR2 SYGVNS.

The J gene is TRBJ2-7, the V gene TRBV4-3; the TCRdb D gene call, TRBD1, has no DNA to confirm it. The CDR3 spans 14 residues. From germline, CDR1 is LGHNA and CDR2 YSLEER. CDR3 in amino acids: CASSQAEGEYEQYF.

The J gene is TRBJ2-5, the V gene TRBV28. The CDR3 length is 16 residues. CDR1 MDHEN and CDR2 SYDVKM come from the germline V gene. The CDR3 protein is CASSLDWRNRQETQYF. The whole variable domain, filled in from reference TRBV28 and TRBJ2-5, reads DVKVTQSSRYLVKRTGEKVFLECVQDMDHENMFWYRQDPGLGLRLIYFSYDVKMKEKGDIPEGYSVSREKKERFSLILESASTNQTSMYLCASSLDWRNRQETQYFGPGTRLLVL.

This clonotype is medium-sized by frequency. The V gene is TRBV4-2, the J gene TRBJ2-7; no DNA is available, so the TRBD2 call from TCRdb remains unchecked. The CDR3 consists of 17 residues. Germline CDR1 and CDR2: LGHNA and YNFKEQ. CDR3 sequence: CASSQFNLEGVSYEQYF.

The chain has TRBV18 and TRBJ2-7; there is no DNA to check the TCRdb D call of TRBD1. CDR1 and CDR2 from the germline V gene are KGHSH and LQKENI. This CDR3 is built from 15 residues. CDR3 sequence reads: CASSASPQSLYEQYF.

The V and J genes are TRBV29-1 and TRBJ2-1; lacking DNA, the TRBD1 call made by TCRdb goes unchecked. CDR3 size: 15 residues. Looked up from germline, CDR1 is SQVTM and CDR2 is ANQGSEA. CDR3 protein: CSVFGQGGGISEQFF.

This chain uses TRBV7-3 with TRBJ2-3; TCRdb's D gene call, TRBD1, goes unchecked for lack of DNA. This CDR3 is 12 amino acids long. Germline V gene sequence: CDR1 SGHTA, CDR2 FQGTGA. The chain's CDR3 is CASSPPGDTQYF.

The chain joins TRBV28 to TRBJ2-7. The CDR3 covers 13 residues. Germline CDR1 is MDHEN and CDR2 is SYDVKM. This CDR3 reads CASSLTSSHEQYF.

J is TRBJ2-2 and V is TRBV7-2. Germline V gene sequence: CDR1 SGHTA, CDR2 FQGNSA. There are 11 residues in the CDR3. CDR3 sequence reads: CASTHTGELFF.

The V call is TRBV12-3 or TRBV12-4, the J call TRBJ2-6; lacking DNA, the TRBD1 call made by TCRdb goes unchecked. The length of the CDR3 is 15 residues. The CDR3 sequence: CASTTWGSGANVLTF.

This chain connects TRBV7-3 to TRBJ2-3; lacking DNA, the TRBD1 call made by TCRdb goes unchecked. The germline CDR1 and CDR2 sequences are SGHTA and FQGTGA. This CDR3 is built from 16 residues. CDR3 in amino acids: CASSHTPDRDADTQYF.

CDR3 residues: CASSTGTSGRRGGKETQYF. The chain carries TRBV28 and TRBJ2-5; the TCRdb D gene call, TRBD2, has no DNA to confirm it. The germline V gene encodes CDR1 MDHEN and CDR2 SYDVKM. CDR3 length: 19 amino acids.

The chain employs TRBV6-2 or TRBV6-3 and TRBJ2-6. This CDR3 contains 15 residues. Germline V gene lookup returns CDR1 MNHEY and CDR2 SVGEGT. CDR3 protein: CASSSQFSGANVLTF.

Considering frequency, this clonotype is medium-sized. The V call is TRBV20-1, the J call TRBJ2-3; TCRdb names TRBD2, which stays unverified in the absence of DNA. Germline V lookup: CDR1 DFQATT, CDR2 SNEGSKA (reference sequence). This CDR3 spans 19 amino acids. CDR3 in amino acids: CSATKVGTSGGAWTDTQYF.

The chain employs TRBV4-2 and TRBJ1-1; TCRdb gives TRBD1 as the D gene, but with no DNA this cannot be confirmed. The germline V gene encodes CDR1 LGHNA and CDR2 YNFKEQ. The CDR3 consists of 19 residues. The CDR3 is CASSQDPSGTGGPNTEAFF.

This chain joins TRBV5-5 and TRBJ2-2. From germline, CDR1 is SGHKS and CDR2 YYEKEE (reference sequence). The CDR3 length is 14 residues. CDR3 protein: CASSLDSNTGELFF.

V is TRBV4-3 and J is TRBJ2-1; checking the TCRdb D call of TRBD2 is not possible without DNA. The CDR3 runs to 15 residues. Germline CDR1 reads LGHNA; CDR2 reads YSLEER. CDR3 sequence reads: CASSKDSSGGPEQFF.

The rearrangement uses TRBV7-9 and TRBJ1-1; with no DNA, the TCRdb D assignment of TRBD1 cannot be verified. This CDR3 is built from 13 residues. Germline CDR1 and CDR2: SEHNR and FQNEAQ (reference sequence). CDR3: CASSWNGQDGAFF.

The chain recombines TRBV20-1 with TRBJ2-1; TCRdb designates TRBD1, a call that cannot be tested without DNA. The CDR3 has 15 amino acids. Germline V CDR1 and CDR2: DFQATT, SNEGSKA (reference sequence). This CDR3 reads CSARGLDRGGNEQFF.

This chain joins TRBV20-1 and TRBJ1-2; no DNA is available, so the TRBD1 call from TCRdb remains unchecked. CDR1 is DFQATT, CDR2 SNEGSKA, per germline (reference sequence). This CDR3 is 15 amino acids long. CDR3 loop: CSARGGTGEVDGYTF.

The chain's CDR3 is CATSFPGQGFTGELFF. The chain employs TRBV15 and TRBJ2-2; TCRdb picks TRBD1, but there is no DNA to check that call. The length of the CDR3 is 16 residues. Germline V CDR1 and CDR2: LNHNV, YYDKDF (reference sequence).

The chain recombines TRBV18 with TRBJ1-1; TCRdb lists TRBD1, though no DNA is available to test this call. The germline V gene encodes CDR1 KGHSH and CDR2 LQKENI. This CDR3 contains 17 residues. CDR3 loop: CASSSSTGGPWNTEAFF.

V and J are TRBV4-3 and TRBJ2-3; the D call from TCRdb, TRBD2, cannot be confirmed without DNA. There are 15 residues in the CDR3. CDR1 and CDR2 (germline): LGHNA, YSLEER. CDR3 in amino acids: CASSQARGGADTQYF.